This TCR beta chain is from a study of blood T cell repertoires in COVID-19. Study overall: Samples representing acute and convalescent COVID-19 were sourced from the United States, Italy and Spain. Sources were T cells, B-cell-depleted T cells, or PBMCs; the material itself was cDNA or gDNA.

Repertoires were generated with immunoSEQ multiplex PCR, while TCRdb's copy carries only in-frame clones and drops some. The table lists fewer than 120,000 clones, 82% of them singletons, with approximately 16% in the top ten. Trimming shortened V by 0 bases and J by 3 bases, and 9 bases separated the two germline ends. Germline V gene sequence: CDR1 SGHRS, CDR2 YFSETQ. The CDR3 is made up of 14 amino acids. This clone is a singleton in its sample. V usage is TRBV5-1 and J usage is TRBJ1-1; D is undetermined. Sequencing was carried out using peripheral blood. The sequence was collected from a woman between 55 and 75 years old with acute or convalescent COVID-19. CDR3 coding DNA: TGCGCCAGCAGCTTGGGGTTCGCGGACACTGAAGCTTTCTTT. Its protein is CASSLGFADTEAFF.